Below, 3 T cell receptor beta chains from the same sample are listed, as sequenced in a study of identical twins. TCRdb called the 5' RACE reads again in MiXCR, with one record for every CDR3 protein. The data hold approximately 410,000 distinct CDR3 sequences, with approximately 17% observed a single time. Sequencing was performed on naive T cells sorted from blood. Source of these receptors: a man between 45 and 60 years old in good health.

This clonotype was observed a handful of times. The gene calls are TRBV4-2 and TRBJ2-4, with 7 bases fitting TRBD2. The CDR3 runs 15 residues. Germline V gene data show CDR1 as LGHNA and CDR2 as YNFKEQ. J lost 7 bases, V lost 0 bases, and 6 bases had no gene match. CDR3 sequence reads: CASSQDSLAVNIQYF. CDR3 DNA sequence: TGTGCCAGCAGCCAAGATAGTCTAGCGGTCAACATTCAGTACTTC.

This clonotype was observed many times. The CDR3 does not end in the conserved phenylalanine or tryptophan, so this is likely a read error. The DNA is left out, because the CDR3 cannot be placed on it with certainty; the CDR3 is given as TCRdb lists it. V and J are TRBV4-2 and TRBJ2-4; the table assigns TRBD2, which was not confirmed against the DNA. The germline V gene encodes CDR1 LGHNA and CDR2 YNFKEQ. The CDR3 comprises 13 residues, both ends counted. CDR3 sequence: CASSQDVLSRVGL.

In this sample, this clonotype turned up many times. The V call is TRBV28, the J call TRBJ2-5; 7 bases are shared with TRBD1. This CDR3 is built from 15 residues. V dropped 3 bases and J dropped 1; count of bases not matched to a gene: 5. CDR1 and CDR2 (germline): MDHEN, SYDVKM. CDR3 sequence: CASSLTGTAQETQYF. The CDR3 region has the DNA TGTGCCAGCAGTTTGACCGGGACAGCCCAAGAGACCCAGTACTTC.